This TCR beta chain was recovered during a study of T cell repertoires in ileal Crohn's disease. Turning to the study itself: Postoperative therapy was given to about half: roughly 11 thiopurines, 18 anti-TNF agents.

Time point specified: neoterminal ileum biopsy at postoperative endoscopy, about 6 months after surgery. Sequenced by immunoSEQ multiplex PCR; TCRdb stores in-frame clones only, minus some. The sample consists of tens of thousands of clones, about 88% of them appearing once. CDR3 size: 10 residues. Germline V gives CDR1 SQVTM, CDR2 ANQGSEA. Trimming cost V 8 bases and J 13 bases, with 15 bases left between them. This sequence originates from an adult with Crohn's disease. The chain carries TRBV29-1 and TRBJ2-1, with D perhaps matching TRBD1 (6 bases). Sequenced sample: ileal tissue. The CDR3 DNA follows: TGCAGCCAGGGGTCGGACCCCCAGTTCTTC. Amino acid sequence: CSQGSDPQFF.